Detailed here is one T cell receptor beta chain. Specified treatment: randomized to nivolumab then ipilimumab (arm A) or the reverse (arm B). This entry is derived from a study of sequential checkpoint blockade in melanoma. The CDR3 has 16 amino acids. V trimming: 1 base; J trimming: 3 bases; junction bases outside the gene matches: 7. Germline CDR1 is MNHEY and CDR2 is SMNVEV (reference sequence). Repertoires were generated with immunoSEQ multiplex PCR, while TCRdb's copy carries only in-frame clones and drops some. Found here are approximately 10,000 clones, over 60% of them singletons; the top ten hold about a tenth.

Material: CD8+ T cells sorted from blood (inferred from file names), obtained from a patient given nivolumab and ipilimumab in sequence. The sequence was obtained from a human donor with melanoma. V and J are TRBV27 and TRBJ2-7, with 9 bases fitting TRBD2. The CDR3 protein is CASSLFPGGRVYEQYF. The CDR3 DNA reads TGTGCCAGCAGTTTATTTCCGGGCGGGAGGGTCTACGAGCAGTACTTC.